This T cell receptor beta chain was found in a study of control samples from healthy donors and cancer patients. The protocol was immunoSEQ multiplex PCR, while the TCRdb copy is restricted to in-frame clones and leaves out a portion. The table has 140,000 to 150,000 clones, more than 85% seen once; the top ten hold 5.8%. This CDR3 has 11 amino acids. Trimming cost V 4 bases and J 8 bases, with 6 bases left between them. The chain combines TRBV12-3 or TRBV12-4 with TRBJ1-3; no definite D call. The receptor comes from a man younger than 30 in good health. The sample taken for sequencing was blood. The CDR3: CASSSGYTIYF. The CDR3 nucleotides read TGTGCCAGCAGTTCGGGGTACACCATATATTTT.